This T cell receptor beta chain derives from a study of T-cell memory formation after mild COVID-19. This CDR3 region has 14 residues. Per germline, CDR1 DFQATT and CDR2 SNEGSKA (reference sequence). V lost 3 bases and J lost 2, with 11 bases in between. TCRdb ran MiXCR on the 5' RACE reads and lists one entry per CDR3 protein. The data show approximately 240,000 distinct CDR3 sequences, less than 20% seen once. V is TRBV20-1 and J is TRBJ1-5, with D unresolved. The clonotype comes from a man between 18 and 29 years old who had mild COVID-19 (a few samples of this study predate the infection). Cell type and time point are not known. Material for sequencing was PBMCs or a T cell subset sorted from them (not recorded which). This chain's CDR3 is CSARGSLGNQPQHF. For the CDR3, the DNA is TGCAGTGCTAGGGGGAGTCTAGGCAATCAGCCCCAGCATTTT.